The T cell receptor beta chain described here comes from a study of OX40 agonist ivuxolimab in advanced cancers. Here immunoSEQ multiplex PCR was the method, and the copy in TCRdb shows in-frame clones only, minus some. The sample records more than 35,000 clones, around three quarters being singletons. Cycle 7 day 1, cycle 4 day 1, and baseline were the timepoints at which blood was sampled. The CDR3 consists of 16 residues. Germline CDR1 is SGHDT and CDR2 is YYEEEE. V was pared by 0 bases and J by 7 bases, with 12 bases of the junction left unmatched. The rearrangement links TRBV5-6 to TRBJ1-2; 7 bases match TRBD1. This material consisted of CD4+ or CD8+ T cells sorted from blood, taken in a trial of the OX40 agonist ivuxolimab. The clonotype originates from an adult with an advanced solid tumor such as melanoma, head and neck, liver or kidney cancer. CDR3 region: CASSLGPRQGVGGYTF. For the CDR3, the DNA is TGTGCCAGCAGCTTGGGGCCGCGACAGGGCGTCGGTGGCTACACCTTC.